This T cell receptor beta chain came from a study of blood T cell repertoires in COVID-19 (TCRdb year 2020). About the investigation overall: Samples covering the acute and convalescent phases of COVID-19 were provided by collaborators in the United States, Italy and Spain. Samples came from the ongoing ImmuneRACE study (first 160 participants) plus 1,254 subjects from 6 global collaborators. The repertoires were released in a freely available public database meant as a resource for research on the immune response to SARS-CoV-2. Where available, HLA class I and class II types were obtained from metadata supplied by the sample provider rather than from assay-based typing. A de-identified subject ID, COVID-19 status, age in years and sex were almost always included in the sample metadata. The dataset comprised deeply sampled blood TCRbeta repertoires from subjects exposed to, actively infected with, or recovered from COVID-19. The material from the prospective study consisted of cDNA or gDNA derived from T cells, B-cell-depleted T cells, or PBMCs.

Results the study describes overall, beyond this receptor: The quantity of clinical and demographic metadata differed by source and by participant and was supplied without curation.

Ends trimmed: V by 2 bases, J by 4 bases; bases unmatched to a gene: 6. The germline V gene supplies CDR1 MGHRA and CDR2 YSYEKL. The CDR3 sequence holds 15 residues, the cysteine and phenylalanine included. Only the CDR3 part of the read is kept: 45 bases, read in frame from the first base. Remarks on this clone: No cognate antigen has been identified for it. Base qualities are not at hand, and no much larger clone is one base apart.

TCRbeta CDR3 regions were amplified from genomic DNA using the immunoSEQ Assay, a bias-controlled multiplex PCR. The study's processing was this. Nucleated cell counts per sample were estimated from amplification of reference gene primers within the assay. To quantify the absolute abundance of each unique TCRbeta CDR3 rearrangement, sequence reads were collapsed and filtered. Productive Simpson clonality was computed per sample as the square root of Simpson's diversity index over productive rearrangements. TCRdb stores this immuneACCESS table with in-frame sequences only. Part of the clones is absent; in the studies checked, under half of the shortfall reflects unresolved V genes, and no reason is known for the rest. The V and J calls and clone size are taken from that table; D and trimming were inferred from the DNA. The sample yields over 450,000 clones; approximately 89% were counted once. In total, the top ten clones hold over 0.7% of the sample.

One collaborating source in Seattle enrolled patients during active infection and followed them longitudinally through the course of disease. Whole blood was collected in K2EDTA tubes by collaborating institutions according to the institutions' own protocols. For TCRbeta analysis, collaborators shipped samples in one of three forms: frozen whole blood, isolated PBMCs, or DNA extracted from either of those sample types. This TCR was recovered from a man between 18 and 35 years old with COVID-19, enrolled during active disease. Sequences were obtained from peripheral blood. The rearrangement combines TRBV4-1 with TRBJ1-2; 8 bases in the junction line up with TRBD1. The CDR3 sequence is CASSQLAGTGYGYTF. The sequenced DNA is TGCGCCAGCAGCCAACTGGCCGGGACAGGCTATGGCTACACCTTC.